This T cell receptor beta chain is drawn from a study of shared clonotypes between healthy human individuals. Per germline, CDR1 MNHEY and CDR2 SMNVEV (reference sequence). The CDR3 covers 14 residues. The V end lost 4 bases, the J end lost 6 bases, and 16 bases lay between the germline ends. Assay used: immunoSEQ multiplex PCR; TCRdb lists only in-frame clones, some missing. The sample yields approximately 350,000 clones, around two thirds seen once. Points from the study as a whole: On the whole, naive subsets had larger estimated richness than memory subsets had. Among donors, sharing of clonotypes was expected to be affected by sequencing depth.

This clone was observed once. The antigen is not known. Healthy HIV-negative adults without recent acute infections or vaccinations served as donors. This clonotype was obtained from a man aged 30-40 years in good health. Sequencing was performed on memory CD4+ T cells sorted from blood. Indicated subset: CD45RA-negative fraction. The J gene is TRBJ2-7, the V gene TRBV27; D might be TRBD1 or TRBD2, each matching 5 bases. The CDR3 nucleotides are TGTGCCAGCAGTTCGAGGGGAAGTCACGGCGAGCAGTACTTC. Its protein is CASSSRGSHGEQYF.